This T cell receptor (beta chain) was identified during a study of neurological immune-mediated disorders. General observations from the study: TCR-beta repertoires seemed private in all groups, with no expanded CDR3 amino acid sequences shared.

The germline V gene has CDR1 SGHTA and CDR2 FQGNSA. The CDR3 extends over 15 amino acids. The V end lost 0 bases, the J end lost 0 bases, and 8 bases lay between the germline ends. This clonotype was picked up many times. Its target is unknown. TCRdb reprocessed the 5' RACE reads with MiXCR, giving one entry per CDR3 protein. The sample carries about 120,000 distinct CDR3 sequences, roughly 3.2% recorded once. The sequencing sample was made of PBMCs. The TCR sequence derives from a woman aged 30 to 39 with multiple sclerosis. This sequence joins TRBV7-2 and TRBJ1-1; D not certain. The CDR3: CASSLAQRLNTEAFF. In nucleotides, the CDR3 is TGTGCCAGCAGCTTAGCCCAGCGATTGAACACTGAAGCTTTCTTT.